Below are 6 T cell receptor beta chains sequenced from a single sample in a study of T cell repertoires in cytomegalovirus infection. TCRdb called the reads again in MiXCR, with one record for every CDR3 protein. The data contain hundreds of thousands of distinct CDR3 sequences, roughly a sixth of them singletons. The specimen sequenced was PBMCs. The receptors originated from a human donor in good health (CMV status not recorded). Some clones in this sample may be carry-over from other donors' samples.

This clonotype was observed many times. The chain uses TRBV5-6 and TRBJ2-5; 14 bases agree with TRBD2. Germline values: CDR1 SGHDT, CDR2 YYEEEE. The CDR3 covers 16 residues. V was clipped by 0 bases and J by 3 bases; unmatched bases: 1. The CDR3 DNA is TGTGCCAGCAGCTTGGTGGGACTAGCGGGGGAAGAGACCCAGTACTTC. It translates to CASSLVGLAGEETQYF.

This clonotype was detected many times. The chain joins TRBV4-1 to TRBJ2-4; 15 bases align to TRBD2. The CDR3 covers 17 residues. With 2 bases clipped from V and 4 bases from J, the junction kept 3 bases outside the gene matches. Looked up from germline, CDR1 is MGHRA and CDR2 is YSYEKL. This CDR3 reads CASSQPGLAGGKNIQYF. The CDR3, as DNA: TGCGCCAGCAGCCAACCCGGACTAGCGGGGGGGAAAAACATTCAGTACTTC.

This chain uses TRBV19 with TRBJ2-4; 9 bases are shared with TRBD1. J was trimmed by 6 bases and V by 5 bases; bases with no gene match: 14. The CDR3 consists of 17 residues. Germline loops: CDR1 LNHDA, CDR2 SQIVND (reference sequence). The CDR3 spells CASSAGTGLSGRNIQYF. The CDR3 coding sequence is TGTGCCAGTAGTGCCGGGACAGGGTTATCGGGCAGAAACATTCAGTACTTC.

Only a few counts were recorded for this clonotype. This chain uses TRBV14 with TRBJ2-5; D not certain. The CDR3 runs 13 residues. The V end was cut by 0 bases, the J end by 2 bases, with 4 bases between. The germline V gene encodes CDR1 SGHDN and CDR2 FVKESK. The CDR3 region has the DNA TGTGCCAGCAGCCAAGAACGACAAGAGACCCAGTACTTC. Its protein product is CASSQERQETQYF. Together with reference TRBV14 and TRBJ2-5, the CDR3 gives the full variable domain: EAGVTQFPSHSVIEKGQTVTLRCDPISGHDNLYWYRRVMGKEIKFLLHFVKESKQDESGMPNNRFLAERTGGTYSTLKVQPAELEDSGVYFCASSQERQETQYFGPGTRLLVL.

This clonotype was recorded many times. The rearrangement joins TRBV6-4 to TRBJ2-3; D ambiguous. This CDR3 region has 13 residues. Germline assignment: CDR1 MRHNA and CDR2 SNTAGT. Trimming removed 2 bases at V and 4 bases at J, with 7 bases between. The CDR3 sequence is CASSDGHPDTQYF. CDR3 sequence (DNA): TGTGCCAGCAGTGACGGGCACCCAGATACGCAGTATTTT.

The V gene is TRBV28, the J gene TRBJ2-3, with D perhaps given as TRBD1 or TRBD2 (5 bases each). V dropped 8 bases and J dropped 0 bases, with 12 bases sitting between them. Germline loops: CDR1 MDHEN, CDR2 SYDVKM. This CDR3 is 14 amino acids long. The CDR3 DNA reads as TGTGCCAGCCACGACGGGGCTAGCACAGATACGCAGTATTTT. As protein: CASHDGASTDTQYF.